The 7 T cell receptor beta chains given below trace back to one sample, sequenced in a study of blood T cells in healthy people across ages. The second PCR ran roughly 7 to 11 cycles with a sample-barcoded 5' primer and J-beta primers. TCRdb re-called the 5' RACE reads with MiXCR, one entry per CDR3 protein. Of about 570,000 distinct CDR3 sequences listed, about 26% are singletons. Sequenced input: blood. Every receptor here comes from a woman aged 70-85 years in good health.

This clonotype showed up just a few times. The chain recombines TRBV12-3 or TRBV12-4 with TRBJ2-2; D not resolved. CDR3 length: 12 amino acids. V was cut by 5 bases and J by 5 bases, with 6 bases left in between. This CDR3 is CASSRATGELFF. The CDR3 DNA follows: TGTGCCAGCAGTCGAGCGACCGGGGAGCTGTTTTTT.

CDR3 in amino acids: CASSLAGRGPTGYNEQFF. The CDR3 coding sequence is TGCGCCAGCAGCTTGGCTGGGCGGGGACCTACCGGATACAATGAGCAGTTCTTC. V usage is TRBV5-1 and J usage is TRBJ2-5, with D possibly TRBD2 on 6 matching bases. The DNA end is more similar to TRBJ2-1, so the J call may be wrong. CDR1 SGHRS and CDR2 YFSETQ come from the germline V gene. The CDR3 is 18 amino acids.

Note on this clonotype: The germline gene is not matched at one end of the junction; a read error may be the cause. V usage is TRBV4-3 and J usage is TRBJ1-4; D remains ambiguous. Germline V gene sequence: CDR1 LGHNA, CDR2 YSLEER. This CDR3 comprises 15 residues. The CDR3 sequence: CVSSQRGGTNEKLFF. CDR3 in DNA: TGCGTCAGCAGCCAACGGGGAGGAACTAATGAAAAACTGTTTTTT.

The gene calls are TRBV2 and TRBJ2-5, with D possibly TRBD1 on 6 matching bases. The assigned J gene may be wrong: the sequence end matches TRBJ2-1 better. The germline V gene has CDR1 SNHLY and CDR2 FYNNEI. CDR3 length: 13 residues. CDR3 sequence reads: CASAKEGVDEQFF. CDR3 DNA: TGTGCCAGCGCAAAAGAGGGGGTTGATGAGCAGTTCTTC.

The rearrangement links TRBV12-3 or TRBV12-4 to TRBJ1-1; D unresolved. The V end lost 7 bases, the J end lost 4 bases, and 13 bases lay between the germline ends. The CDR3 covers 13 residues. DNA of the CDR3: TGTGCCAGCAACCCACGGGAGTTCACTGAAGCTTTCTTT. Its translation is CASNPREFTEAFF.

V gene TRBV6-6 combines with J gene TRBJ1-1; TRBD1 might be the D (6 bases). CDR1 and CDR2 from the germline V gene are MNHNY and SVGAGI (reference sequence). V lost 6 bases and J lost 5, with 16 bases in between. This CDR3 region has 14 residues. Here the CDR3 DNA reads TGTGCCAGCAGAGGGGGGGGGCTGGGAACTGAAGCTTTCTTT. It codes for CASRGGGLGTEAFF.

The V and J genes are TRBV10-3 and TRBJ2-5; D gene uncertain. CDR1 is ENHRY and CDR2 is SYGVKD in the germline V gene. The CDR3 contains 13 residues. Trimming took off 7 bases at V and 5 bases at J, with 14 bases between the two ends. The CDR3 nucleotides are TGTGCCATCACTCCTGCGGTGGGGGAGACCCAGTACTTC. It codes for CAITPAVGETQYF.